The clone carrying this TCR beta chain was picked up one time. The time point: peripheral blood 6 weeks after treatment start. V was clipped by 3 bases and J by 4 bases, with 15 bases between them. Germline V gene data show CDR1 as KGHSH and CDR2 as LQKENI. The CDR3 has 15 residues. This entry belongs to a study of PD-L1 blockade in urothelial cancer. Repertoires were generated with immunoSEQ multiplex PCR, while TCRdb's copy carries only in-frame clones and drops some. Here the sample spans around 66,000 clones, around nine tenths being singletons. The TCR sequence derives from a man in his 60s with urothelial cancer. This rearrangement joins TRBV18 to TRBJ2-5; the D gene is possibly TRBD2 (5 bases). The material was PBMCs, obtained around atezolizumab (anti-PD-L1) treatment. The CDR3 nucleotides are TGTGCCAGCTCACCCACCGCCGGAGGCGGAGAGACCCAGTACTTC. This sequence encodes CASSPTAGGGETQYF.